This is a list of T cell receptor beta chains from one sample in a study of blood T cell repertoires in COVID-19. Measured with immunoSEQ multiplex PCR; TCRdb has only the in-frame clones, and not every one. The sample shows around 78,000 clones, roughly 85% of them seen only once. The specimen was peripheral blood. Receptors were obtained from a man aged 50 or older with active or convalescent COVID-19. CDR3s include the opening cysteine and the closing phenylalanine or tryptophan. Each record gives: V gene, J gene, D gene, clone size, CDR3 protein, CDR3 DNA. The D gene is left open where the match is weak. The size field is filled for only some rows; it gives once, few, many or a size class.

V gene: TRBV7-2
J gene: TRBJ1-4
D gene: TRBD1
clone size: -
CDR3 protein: CASSLIGTGSFIGEKLFF
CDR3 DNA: TGTGCCAGCAGCCTTATAGGGACAGGATCCTTTATTGGGGAAAAACTGTTTTTT

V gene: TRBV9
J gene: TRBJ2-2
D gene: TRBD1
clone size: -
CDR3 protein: CASSVVDRGGLFF
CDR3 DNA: TGTGCCAGCAGCGTAGTTGACAGGGGTGGGCTGTTTTTT

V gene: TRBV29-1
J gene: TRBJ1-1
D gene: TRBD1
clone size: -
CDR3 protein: CSATTGGDTEAFF
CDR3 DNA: TGCAGCGCCACTACAGGGGGAGACACTGAAGCTTTCTTT

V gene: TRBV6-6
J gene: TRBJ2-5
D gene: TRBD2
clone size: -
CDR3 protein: CASRTSGRGEAQYF
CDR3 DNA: TGTGCCAGCAGGACTAGCGGGAGAGGGGAGGCCCAGTACTTC

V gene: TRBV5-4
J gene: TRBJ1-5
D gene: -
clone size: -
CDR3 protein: CASSSGLDQPQHF
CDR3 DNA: TGTGCCAGCAGCTCTGGGCTTGATCAGCCCCAGCATTTT

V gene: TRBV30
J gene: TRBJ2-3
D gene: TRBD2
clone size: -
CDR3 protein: CAWSVGLAGSTDTQYF
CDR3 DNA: TGTGCCTGGAGTGTTGGTCTAGCGGGGAGCACAGATACGCAGTATTTT

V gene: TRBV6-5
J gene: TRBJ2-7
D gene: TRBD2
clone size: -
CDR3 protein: CASKREGSSYEQYF
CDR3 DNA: TGTGCCAGCAAACGGGAGGGCAGCTCCTACGAGCAGTACTTC

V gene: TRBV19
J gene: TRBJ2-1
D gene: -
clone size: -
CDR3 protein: CASKGRRQVYNEQFF
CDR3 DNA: TGTGCCAGTAAGGGCAGGAGGCAAGTCTACAATGAGCAGTTCTTC

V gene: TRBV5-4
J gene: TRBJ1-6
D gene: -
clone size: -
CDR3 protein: CASSYRDTKNSPLHF
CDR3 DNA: TGTGCCAGCAGCTACCGGGACACTAAAAATTCACCCCTCCACTTT

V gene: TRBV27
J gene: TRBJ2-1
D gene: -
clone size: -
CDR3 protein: CASRTTGNEQFF
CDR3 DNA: TGTGCCAGCAGAACGACAGGAAATGAGCAGTTCTTC

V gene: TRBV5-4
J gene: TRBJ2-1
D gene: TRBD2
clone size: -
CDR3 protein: CASSLIKREPNEQFF
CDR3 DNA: TGTGCCAGCAGCTTGATTAAGCGGGAGCCCAATGAGCAGTTCTTC

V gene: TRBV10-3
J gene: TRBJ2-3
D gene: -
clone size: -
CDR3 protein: CATRLEITDTQYF
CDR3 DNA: TGTGCCACTCGGCTGGAGATCACAGATACGCAGTATTTT

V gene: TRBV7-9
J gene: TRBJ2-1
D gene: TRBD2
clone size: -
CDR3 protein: CASSPFGTSGTYNEQFF
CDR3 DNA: TGTGCCAGCAGCCCCTTCGGGACTAGCGGGACCTACAATGAGCAGTTCTTC

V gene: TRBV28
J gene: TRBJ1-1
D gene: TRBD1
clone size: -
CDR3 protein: CASSRQGGTEAFF
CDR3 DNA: TGTGCCAGCAGTAGACAGGGTGGCACTGAAGCTTTCTTT

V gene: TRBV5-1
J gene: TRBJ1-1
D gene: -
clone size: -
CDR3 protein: CASSLGAGVNTEAFF
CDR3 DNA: TGCGCCAGCAGCTTGGGGGCGGGCGTGAACACTGAAGCTTTCTTT

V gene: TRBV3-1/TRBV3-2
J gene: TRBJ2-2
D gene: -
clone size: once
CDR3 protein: CASSQSRSSWLFF
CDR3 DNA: TGTGCCAGCAGCCAATCCCGCTCTAGTTGGCTGTTTTTT

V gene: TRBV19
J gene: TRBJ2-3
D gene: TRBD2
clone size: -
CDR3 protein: CASSIGLAGSTDTQYF
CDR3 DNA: TGTGCCAGTAGTATTGGACTAGCGGGTAGCACAGATACGCAGTATTTT

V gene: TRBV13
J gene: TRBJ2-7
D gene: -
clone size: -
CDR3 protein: CASSYSSYEQYF
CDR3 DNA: TGTGCCAGCAGCTATAGCTCCTACGAGCAGTACTTC

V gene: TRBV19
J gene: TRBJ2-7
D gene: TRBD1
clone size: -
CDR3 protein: CASSSRTGAVYEQYF
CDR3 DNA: TGTGCCAGTAGTTCGCGGACAGGGGCTGTTTACGAGCAGTACTTC

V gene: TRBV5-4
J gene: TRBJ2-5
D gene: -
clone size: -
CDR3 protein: CASSLEMNRQETQYF
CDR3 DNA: TGTGCCAGCAGCTTGGAAATGAACAGACAAGAGACCCAGTACTTC

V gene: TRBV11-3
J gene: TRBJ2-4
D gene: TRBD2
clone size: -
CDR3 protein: CASSFASGSDIQYF
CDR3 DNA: TGTGCCAGCAGCTTTGCTAGCGGGAGTGACATTCAGTACTTC

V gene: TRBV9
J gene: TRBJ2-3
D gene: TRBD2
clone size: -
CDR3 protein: CASSVGSGEGYPTDTQYF
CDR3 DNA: TGTGCCAGCAGCGTAGGGAGCGGGGAGGGGTACCCCACAGATACGCAGTATTTT

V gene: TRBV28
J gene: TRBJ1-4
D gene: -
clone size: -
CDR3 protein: CASSSTGLRGEKLFF
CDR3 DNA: TGTGCCAGCAGTTCCACAGGTTTGAGAGGTGAAAAACTGTTTTTT

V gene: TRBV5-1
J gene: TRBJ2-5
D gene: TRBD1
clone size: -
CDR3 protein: CASSRLGTAQETQYF
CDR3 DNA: TGCGCCAGCAGTCGCCTCGGGACAGCCCAAGAGACCCAGTACTTC

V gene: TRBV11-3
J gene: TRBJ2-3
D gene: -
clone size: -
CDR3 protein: CASSSIGRESNTQYF
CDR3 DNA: TGTGCCAGCAGCTCGATAGGCAGGGAATCGAATACGCAGTATTTT

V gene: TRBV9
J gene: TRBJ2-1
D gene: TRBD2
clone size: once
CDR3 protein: CASRGGSEINEQFF
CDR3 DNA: TGTGCCAGCAGGGGCGGGAGTGAAATCAATGAGCAGTTCTTC

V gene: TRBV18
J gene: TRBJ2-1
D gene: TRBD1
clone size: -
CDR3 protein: CASSPNRGVSYNEQFF
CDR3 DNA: TGTGCCAGCTCACCAAACAGGGGGGTCTCCTACAATGAGCAGTTCTTC

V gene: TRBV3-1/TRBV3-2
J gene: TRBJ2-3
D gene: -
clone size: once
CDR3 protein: CASSPRTKSTDTQYF
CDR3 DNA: TGTGCCAGCAGCCCCCGGACTAAAAGCACAGATACGCAGTATTTT